These 9 T cell receptor beta chains came from one sample sequenced in a study of T cell responses to AZD1222 COVID-19 vaccine (dated by TCRdb to the early 2020s). The sample's time point, from its label and the paper: baseline before first vaccination. Libraries were built with the immunoSEQ multiplex PCR assay. What TCRdb holds here is the immuneACCESS table cut down to in-frame rearrangements. Part of the clones is not present; checked against another copy, under half of the missing clones reflect an unresolved V gene, and the others are unexplained. The sample table shows 200,000 or so clones, and just over 90% are seen once. Clones ranked in the top ten supply 0.99% of the sample. Specimen: peripheral blood, collected on day 0 of AZD1222 vaccination. These receptors all stem from an adult in good health.

The V and J genes are TRBV15 and TRBJ1-5; 7 nucleotides line up with TRBD1. The CDR3 sequence is 15 residues long. The germline V gene has CDR1 LNHNV and CDR2 YYDKDF (reference sequence). After removal of 5 bases from V and 0 bases from J, the junction contained 4 bases not matched to a gene. CDR3 region: CATSAQGDSNQPQHF. The CDR3 nucleotides are TGTGCCACCAGCGCCCAGGGGGATAGCAATCAGCCCCAGCATTTT.

The chain is built from TRBV24-1 and TRBJ2-5; tentatively, D is TRBD2 (7 bases). Trimming took off 3 bases at V and 4 bases at J, with 14 bases between the two ends. This CDR3 has 15 residues. Looked up from germline, CDR1 is KGHDR and CDR2 is SFDVKD. The CDR3 spells CATSDPRGGAETQYF. CDR3 DNA sequence: TGTGCCACCAGTGATCCAAGGGGGGGCGCAGAGACCCAGTACTTC.

The chain couples TRBV7-6 to TRBJ2-7, with D tentatively TRBD2 (6 bases). The germline V gene has CDR1 SGHVS and CDR2 FNYEAQ. V dropped 0 bases and J dropped 2 bases, with 8 bases sitting between them. This CDR3 is 14 amino acids long. DNA of the CDR3: TGTGCCAGCAGCTTAGCGGAGGGTACCTACGAGCAGTACTTC. It translates to CASSLAEGTYEQYF.

The chain carries TRBV5-4 and TRBJ2-3; TRBD2 might be the D (5 bases). V lost 0 bases, J lost 4 bases, and 15 bases lay in between. The germline V gene has CDR1 SGHNT and CDR2 YYREEE (reference sequence). CDR3 length equals 16 residues. The CDR3 DNA reads as TGTGCCAGCAGCTTGGAGGCCGGACTGAGAGCAGATACGCAGTATTTT. Its protein product is CASSLEAGLRADTQYF.

The chain links TRBV13 to TRBJ2-3; D may be TRBD2 (5 bases). Trimming removed 1 base from V and 1 base from J, with 9 bases in between. Germline CDR1 reads PRHDT; CDR2 reads FYEKMQ (reference sequence). This CDR3 is built from 15 residues. The CDR3 DNA follows: TGTGCCAGCAGCTTAGCTGAGCGGCGCACAGATACGCAGTATTTT. It translates to CASSLAERRTDTQYF.

About this clone itself: As the CDR3 is not closed by the conserved phenylalanine or tryptophan, this likely results from a read error. Because the CDR3's place on the DNA is in doubt, the DNA is left out and the CDR3 is given as listed by TCRdb. The rearrangement joins TRBV4-3 to TRBJ1-2. CDR1 LGHNA and CDR2 YSLEER come from the germline V gene. The CDR3 is 12 residues long, counting both termini. CDR3 protein: CASSQPPRVSLV.

The table lists this clone with a few counts. The CDR3, as DNA: TGTGCCAGCAGTCCTCGGACAGGGATCGAGCAGTACTTC. Translation: CASSPRTGIEQYF. J is TRBJ2-7 and V is TRBV27; 8 nucleotides align to TRBD1. The CDR3 sequence is 13 residues long. CDR1 is MNHEY, CDR2 SMNVEV, per germline (reference sequence). The V gene end was trimmed by 5 bases and the J gene end by 6 bases; junction bases not matched to a gene: 6.

The rearrangement links TRBV2 to TRBJ1-6; D not resolved. The ends were cut back, 4 bases at V and 7 bases at J, with 14 bases in the middle. CDR1 and CDR2 from the germline V gene are SNHLY and FYNNEI. The CDR3 runs to 15 residues. The CDR3, as DNA: TGTGCCAGCAGTGTAGAAGGAGGGATGAATTCACCCCTCCACTTT. Its protein product is CASSVEGGMNSPLHF.

The chain joins TRBV27 to TRBJ2-7; D unresolved. CDR3 length: 14 amino acids. CDR1 MNHEY and CDR2 SMNVEV come from the germline V gene (reference sequence). The V end was cut by 6 bases, the J end by 4 bases, with 16 bases between. The chain's CDR3 is CASSEGPKGYEQYF. CDR3 DNA: TGTGCCAGCAGCGAAGGCCCAAAGGGATACGAGCAGTACTTC.